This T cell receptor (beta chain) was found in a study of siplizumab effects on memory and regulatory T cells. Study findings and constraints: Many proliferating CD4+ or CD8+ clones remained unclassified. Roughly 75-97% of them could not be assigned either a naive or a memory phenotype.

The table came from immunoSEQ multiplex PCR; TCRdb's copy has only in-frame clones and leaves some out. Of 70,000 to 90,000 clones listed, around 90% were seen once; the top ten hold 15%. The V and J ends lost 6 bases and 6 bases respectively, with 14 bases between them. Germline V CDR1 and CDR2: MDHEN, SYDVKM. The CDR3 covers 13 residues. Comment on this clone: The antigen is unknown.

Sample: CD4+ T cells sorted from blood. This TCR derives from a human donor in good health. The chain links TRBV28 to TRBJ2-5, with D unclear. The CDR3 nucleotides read TGTGCCAGCAGCCGTCTGGTCCGCAAGACCCAGTACTTC. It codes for CASSRLVRKTQYF.